The source of this T cell receptor beta chain is a study of cytomegalovirus exposure and HLA in healthy donors. Generated by immunoSEQ multiplex PCR, the TCRdb table keeps only in-frame clones and is missing some. This sample has hundreds of thousands of clones, with about 92% found just once. There are 9 residues in the CDR3. Study-level points and caveats: In the roughly 130 validation repertoires, a later analysis found that first-cohort TCR clusters tended to co-occur.

This clone was seen a handful of times. No antigen is known for it. This chain links TRBV3-2 with TRBJ2-1; TRBD2, the D gene given by the table, was not confirmed from the DNA. TRBV3-2 is marked as a pseudogene. The sequence came from a woman aged 25 to 39 in good health and CMV-seronegative. Sequenced material: PBMCs. This chain's CDR3 is CASINEQFF. The CDR3, as DNA: TGTGCCAGCATAAATGAGCAGTTCTTC.